Here is one TCR beta chain with its context. Its target antigen remains unknown. Per-base qualities were not stored, and no clone one base away is much larger. The library was made by the immunoSEQ multiplex PCR assay. A mixture of 60 forward primers for TCR Vbeta segments and 13 reverse primers for TCR Jbeta segments was used in the multiplex PCR. A multiplex PCR assay on genomic DNA amplified the CDR3 region of rearranged TCR beta genes. Amplified TCR beta libraries were sequenced as 87-base-pair reads on the Illumina HiSeq System. The original pipeline was this. In a later analysis, about 80 million unique TCR beta chains were counted across the 690 or so repertoires, and approximately 9.9 million of these chains were shared by at least two donors. Raw reads were error-corrected and collapsed into unique sequences with a nearest-neighbor algorithm that merged closely related sequences to remove PCR and sequencing errors. CDR3 sequences were aligned to IMGT reference sequences to assign V, D and J gene segments. Each retained sequence needed at least a six-nucleotide match to both a V gene segment and a J gene segment. Rearrangements were called productive when the CDR3 lacked stop codons and stayed in frame with V and J; all others were non-productive. CDR3 was defined by IMGT convention, running from the second conserved V-encoded cysteine to the conserved J-encoded phenylalanine. The earlier analysis of approximately 590 of the donors excluded any sequence lacking an unambiguous match to a single V gene segment. In an earlier analysis of some 590 of the donors, a V segment was called functional when productive rearrangements were above 56.7%, and segregating when the standard deviation between donors exceeded 5%. A statistical classification framework was built to diagnose cytomegalovirus status from the catalog of TCR beta chain sequences. In a later analysis, TCR nucleotide sequences were compared against IMGT/GENE-DB human TR gene sequences so that V and J genes could be assigned. In a later analysis, CDR3 sequences and most-parsimonious VDJ recombination scenarios were assigned using the TCRdist pipeline. In a later analysis, each TCR beta chain was defined by its CDR3 amino acid sequence together with its V-gene family, and reads lacking a unique V-gene family were excluded. A later analysis removed several hundred highly shared, low-generation-probability nucleotide sequences to deal with suspected cross-contamination and a sequencing artifact. A later analysis calculated a clonal expansion index for each public chain from normalized within-repertoire ranks of inferred template counts. A later analysis computed generation probabilities with a VDJ recombination model fitted to out-of-frame rearrangements, and checked the results against IGoR. In a later analysis, TCR-TCR, TCR-HLA and TCR-CMV co-occurrence was scored with hypergeometric tests, and a repertoire-size bias correction was applied to TCR pairs. In a later analysis, false discovery rates were estimated by permuting HLA or CMV assignments 20 times. In a later analysis, co-occurring TCRs were grouped using DBSCAN, and TCRdist sequence similarity was added for clustering within HLA-allele-positive subsets. For co-occurrence clustering, repertoires with fewer than 30,000 or more than 120,000 public chains were excluded, along with roughly five repertoires with anomalous nucleotide sharing. In TCRdb, the immuneACCESS table is reduced to in-frame sequences with V and J assigned. These tables do not hold every clone; where another copy was compared, an unresolved V gene accounts for under half, and the others remain unexplained. Clone size and the V and J calls come from that table; the DNA yielded D and trimming. The table for this sample lists around 150,000 clones; roughly three quarters of them were counted only once. The ten largest clones take up more than 4.5% of the sample.

In total, over 600 healthy bone marrow donors made up the cohort. Cohort members were all nominally healthy when sampled, although unrecorded immune exposures were likely present. The donor tested CMV seronegative and was one of the 352 seronegative cohort members. Each donor provided a peripheral blood sample, and peripheral blood mononuclear cells were used for TCR beta sequencing. The Qiagen DNeasy Blood Extraction Kit was used to extract genomic DNA from the blood cell samples. The data originate from a study of cytomegalovirus exposure and HLA in healthy donors (dated by TCRdb to about 2017). In terms of the full investigation: According to an earlier analysis of around 600 of the donors, roughly 180 million T cells yielded approximately 120 million unique TCR beta sequences and approximately 300 Gb of sequence data. Approximately 310 gigabases of sequencing data and tens of millions of unique TCR sequences were included in an early release covering roughly 600 HLA-typed donors. Among the approximately 420 genotyped donors, roughly 80% belonged to the genetic ancestry cluster associated with self-reported Caucasian donors. The study was designed to test whether signatures of past pathogen exposure could be identified by cataloging public T cell receptors. Using immunosequencing, the study profiled T cell repertoires from roughly 650 subjects and related those repertoires to cytomegalovirus serostatus. In addition to the first cohort of around 670 subjects, a separate validation cohort of 120 different subjects was used. High-throughput TCR immunosequencing, statistical association of individual TCRs with disease status, and machine learning were combined to predict cytomegalovirus infection status. A later analysis re-examined previously published TCR beta repertoires from hundreds of donors and added high-resolution HLA genotyping to investigate patterns of TCR occurrence. In the later analysis, no new phenotypic data were used to find candidate immune exposures; instead, reliance was placed on TCR beta sequences and their occurrence across donors. To decide whether each TCR beta V gene segment behaved as functional or pseudogenic, an earlier analysis of some 600 of the donors relied on high-throughput TCR beta sequencing. Donor age, sex, ethnicity and CMV serostatus were collected together with the repertoire data. Genome-wide SNP genotypes for about 60% of the roughly 700 donors were used in a later genetic analysis, which treated that subset as a discovery cohort. All discovery cohort repertoires had been generated using a single sequencing platform. HLA typing included class I and class II loci at four-digit resolution. The number of typed donors differed by locus: roughly 629-640 for A, B, C, DRB1 and DQB1; 522 for DQA1; 606 for DPA1; and some 470 for DPB1. Several DR-DQ haplotypes were treated as single units for association and clustering because of strong linkage in the cohort. On average, about 240,000 unique TCR beta nucleotide sequences were sequenced per donor among a few hundred genotyped donors of the cohort, with about 17% of those sequences being non-productive. Summary of the overall study and its limitations: Roughly uniform sequencing depth across donors was assumed in presence/absence analyses, although this assumption may not hold. In a later genetic analysis, fewer N-insertions in productive TCRs were reported among donors in an Asian-associated ancestry cluster than the approximately 670-donor mean. A cluster of highly shared sequence variants was judged likely to represent a technical artifact of the sequencing pipeline. A later analysis reported that several top co-occurrence clusters appeared linked to parvovirus B19, influenza, CMV and Epstein-Barr virus. The study gave a list of under 200 TCR beta chains associated with cytomegalovirus. The classifier was reported to diagnose cytomegalovirus status with high specificity and sensitivity in both the original cohort and the validation cohort. At a false discovery rate of 0.05, a later analysis linked fewer than 20,000 TCR beta sequences to specific HLA alleles. Most TCR sequences were seen in very few donors, while some public TCRs were found in many individuals. V-gene and J-gene trimming of TCR beta chains was associated with a missense DCLRE1C variant in a later genetic analysis, and the association was replicated in an independent cohort. The authors suggested that the approach could potentially be generalized to other disease states and immunological phenotypes. A later analysis found that TCR association rates varied across HLA loci, with DRB1 alleles showing the most associated TCRs and HLA-C alleles the fewest. HLA typing was unavailable for some donors at each locus, so association tests used only the typed subset. Broadly in line with IMGT annotations, most TCR beta V segments showed up in productive rearrangements about 87% or about 30% of the time in an earlier analysis of roughly 590 of the donors. Only TCR beta chains were sequenced in this cohort, and the absence of alpha or paired-chain data limited detectable features. Assigning TCR associations to individual alleles was difficult when HLA alleles, especially DR and DQ, strongly co-occurred. Because counts were too low, about 18 rarely observed V segments, including chromosome 9 orphons, were excluded from the earlier analysis of fewer than 650 of the donors. A later analysis found that HLA-associated TCR beta chains were more clonally expanded and had lower generation probabilities than equally common non-associated chains. In vitro tests confirmed that a few of the cytomegalovirus-associated TCR beta chains recognize cytomegalovirus antigens. Linkage disequilibrium might explain the correlated functional status among segregating V segments, but an unknown experimental factor could not be excluded. A further reported finding was that TCR beta sequences accurately predicted the HLA-A and HLA-B alleles for most subjects in the first cohort. CMV serostatus was the only immune exposure information available for the cohort. Most CMV-associated TCR beta chains appeared to be HLA-restricted in a later analysis, and the HLA associations seemed to be driven largely by CMV exposure.

Sequencing was done on a sample of PBMCs. The TCR comes from a woman aged 45-60 years in good health and CMV-seronegative.

The CDR3: CASSSRQGFDGYTF. The nucleotide sequence is given as TGTGCCAGCAGTTCCAGACAGGGGTTTGATGGCTACACCTTC. The chain is assembled from TRBV27 and TRBJ1-2; the central 8 bases match TRBD1. CDR1 and CDR2 are read off the germline V gene (reference sequence) as MNHEY and SMNVEV. Germline trimming amounts to 4 bases on V and 6 bases on J, with 7 as the count of junction bases outside the gene matches. The CDR3 contains 14 residues, cysteine and phenylalanine counted. The DNA shown is the 42-base CDR3, in frame from base 1.